These T cell receptor beta chains were read from a single sample in a study of cytomegalovirus exposure and HLA in healthy donors. Measured with immunoSEQ multiplex PCR; TCRdb has only the in-frame clones, and not every one. Seen here are approximately 110,000 clones, over 65% observed once, and the top ten hold around 8.5%. Specimen: PBMCs. These receptors were collected from a man aged 35 to 55 in good health and CMV-seropositive. CDR3s include the opening cysteine and the closing phenylalanine or tryptophan.

CDR3 protein: CASKSDSRDRGNTGELFF; J gene: TRBJ2-2; V gene: TRBV27
CDR3 protein: CASSATAGYNEQFF; J gene: TRBJ2-1; V gene: TRBV5-4
CDR3 protein: CASSPPPWRGQNTEAFF; J gene: TRBJ1-1; V gene: TRBV7-8
CDR3 protein: CASSLIQGYTEAFF; J gene: TRBJ1-1; V gene: TRBV27
CDR3 protein: CASSWGGPANTGELFF; J gene: TRBJ2-2; V gene: TRBV7-3
CDR3 protein: CASSHTRGEQFF; J gene: TRBJ2-1; V gene: TRBV11-2
CDR3 protein: CASNTAQTGKGTEAFF; J gene: TRBJ1-1; V gene: TRBV6-6
CDR3 protein: CAVLSTSGSTDTQYF; J gene: TRBJ2-3; V gene: TRBV27
CDR3 protein: CASSLTSGGVNRETQYF; J gene: TRBJ2-5; V gene: TRBV28
CDR3 protein: CASSSRPGVNTEAFF; J gene: TRBJ1-1; V gene: TRBV5-6
CDR3 protein: CASSSAGGYGYTF; J gene: TRBJ1-2; V gene: TRBV6-1
CDR3 protein: CASSINREGTGELFF; J gene: TRBJ2-2; V gene: TRBV7-6
CDR3 protein: CASRLVNTGELFF; J gene: TRBJ2-2; V gene: TRBV6-5
CDR3 protein: CASSTRGTGVGNTIYF; J gene: TRBJ1-3; V gene: TRBV5-1
CDR3 protein: CASSLVAGGAYEQYF; J gene: TRBJ2-7; V gene: TRBV5-4
CDR3 protein: CASSGGFSYEQYF; J gene: TRBJ2-7; V gene: TRBV7-9
CDR3 protein: CASSFWRDDYEQYF; J gene: TRBJ2-7; V gene: TRBV7-6
CDR3 protein: CASSLRGGRQYTQYF; J gene: TRBJ2-3; V gene: TRBV27
CDR3 protein: CASSPGTSGRTDTQYF; J gene: TRBJ2-3; V gene: TRBV5-8
CDR3 protein: CATSRDRGNTGELFF; J gene: TRBJ2-2; V gene: TRBV15
CDR3 protein: CASSLGTRGNYGYTF; J gene: TRBJ1-2; V gene: TRBV28
CDR3 protein: CASSDIRGEVNTEAFF; J gene: TRBJ1-1; V gene: TRBV2
CDR3 protein: CASSPRTERGYGYTF; J gene: TRBJ1-2; V gene: TRBV9
CDR3 protein: CASRTGSGNTIYF; J gene: TRBJ1-3; V gene: TRBV6-6
CDR3 protein: CASSLEGIAGELFF; J gene: TRBJ2-2; V gene: TRBV27
CDR3 protein: CASSPGTGLYEQYF; J gene: TRBJ2-7; V gene: TRBV27
CDR3 protein: CASSFSGTSGTNEQFF; J gene: TRBJ2-1; V gene: TRBV11-2
CDR3 protein: CASRTWTHSYEQYF; J gene: TRBJ2-7; V gene: TRBV7-8
CDR3 protein: CASREGLAETQYF; J gene: TRBJ2-5; V gene: TRBV25-1
CDR3 protein: CASSTTDRYEQYF; J gene: TRBJ2-7; V gene: TRBV19
CDR3 protein: CASRPTGSGNTIYF; J gene: TRBJ1-3; V gene: TRBV11-2
CDR3 protein: CASSLASGGTEAFF; J gene: TRBJ1-1; V gene: TRBV7-9
CDR3 protein: CASSYSTAGVDGYTF; J gene: TRBJ1-2; V gene: TRBV6-5
CDR3 protein: CASSVGASGAYEQYF; J gene: TRBJ2-7; V gene: TRBV9
CDR3 protein: CASSLRQARLSGANVLTF; J gene: TRBJ2-6; V gene: TRBV7-8
CDR3 protein: CASSQSGGGNQPQHF; J gene: TRBJ1-5; V gene: TRBV4-3
CDR3 protein: CASSSEGAGTGANVLTF; J gene: TRBJ2-6; V gene: TRBV9
CDR3 protein: CASSQDRSLLQGAKNSQYF; J gene: TRBJ2-4; V gene: TRBV4-1
CDR3 protein: CASSLSGFAEAFF; J gene: TRBJ1-1; V gene: TRBV7-3
CDR3 protein: CASSQVKRKKYYNEQFF; J gene: TRBJ2-1; V gene: TRBV14
CDR3 protein: CASSEMRASHTDTQYF; J gene: TRBJ2-3; V gene: TRBV6-1
CDR3 protein: CSVEGTTGEGKLFF; J gene: TRBJ1-4; V gene: TRBV29-1
CDR3 protein: CASSLQEQETQYF; J gene: TRBJ2-5; V gene: TRBV5-1
CDR3 protein: CAISERAGYDGYTF; J gene: TRBJ1-2; V gene: TRBV10-3
CDR3 protein: CASSLSSTRKLFF; J gene: TRBJ1-4; V gene: TRBV7-2
CDR3 protein: CASSVGSQSQYPNNEQFF; J gene: TRBJ2-1; V gene: TRBV9
CDR3 protein: CASCLGRGTEAFF; J gene: TRBJ1-1; V gene: TRBV6-1
CDR3 protein: CASSEAPGTGISKNIQYF; J gene: TRBJ2-4; V gene: TRBV6-1
CDR3 protein: CSVGDWDRGRFTGELFF; J gene: TRBJ2-2; V gene: TRBV29-1
CDR3 protein: CASSYTTSPYSQYF; J gene: TRBJ2-4; V gene: TRBV6-5
CDR3 protein: CASSFLGGGRGYTF; J gene: TRBJ1-2; V gene: TRBV28